This TCR beta chain was found in a study of Graves' ophthalmopathy and Graves' hyperthyroidism. Across the study: Sampling took place at initial diagnosis, with peripheral blood obtained before any treatment.

The PBMCs used were ones drawn from 7.5 to 10 ml of fresh peripheral blood. Study conclusions and caveats: Predictions made by the model for ophthalmopathy progression reached 70.59% sensitivity and 72% to 85% specificity.

Scientists amplified the TCR beta CDR3 regions from RNA transcripts. The authors performed first-round RT-PCR with HTBI primers and then a second-round multiplex PCR. One entry per CDR3 protein, called by TCRdb with MiXCR from the multiplex PCR reads. There are about 420,000 distinct CDR3 sequences in the sample; approximately 21% occur only once, and under 3.5% lies in the top ten. This clonotype was seen more than once but under ten times. Its antigen is unidentified. The V and J ends lost 4 bases and 10 bases respectively, with 10 bases between them. CDR1 GTSNPN and CDR2 SVGIG come from the germline V gene (reference sequence). The CDR3 is made up of 10 amino acids.

The rearrangement uses TRBV30 and TRBJ1-1, with D possibly matching TRBD1 (6 bases). The specimen was peripheral blood. The receptor was isolated from a woman younger than 35 with stable Graves' hyperthyroidism. The CDR3 DNA follows: TGTGCCTGGATTGGGGGGCGAGCTTTCTTT. It is translated as CAWIGGRAFF.